This TCR beta chain was identified in a study of OX40 agonist ivuxolimab in advanced cancers. Concerning the study at large: Ivuxolimab was a fully human IgG2 agonistic monoclonal antibody targeting the costimulatory receptor OX40 (CD134). Prior anti-PD-1, anti-PD-L1 or anti-CTLA-4 therapy was permitted, and 40% of dose-escalation patients had received checkpoint inhibitors. Partial responses occurred in three dose-escalation patients, of whom one had hepatocellular carcinoma and two had cutaneous melanoma. Intravenous ivuxolimab was administered to patients every 2 weeks at six dose levels: 0.01, 0.1, 0.3, 1.5, 3 and 10 mg/kg. The dose-escalation cohort was around 84% male with a mean age of around 62 years, ranging from roughly 23 to 90. The paper covers the monotherapy dose-escalation part of the phase I ivuxolimab trial, which included N ≈ 54 patients. Peripheral TCRbeta sequencing was intended to test whether TCR sequence diversity was altered and clonal T-cell expansion was caused by ivuxolimab. Of the approximately 50 dose-escalation patients, hepatocellular carcinoma was present in around 20, melanoma in around 15, renal cell carcinoma in 9 and head and neck cancer in 9. The paper's findings and limits, for the study overall: In the 0.1-3.0 mg/kg groups, partial responders had among the lowest normalized peripheral clonal expansion, particularly in CD8+ T cells. After ivuxolimab, more expanded clones were found on average in CD8+ T cells than in CD4+ T cells. Clonal expansion of both CD4+ and CD8+ blood T cells was observed from baseline to week 6 at doses 0.1 to 3.0 mg/kg. Low levels of normalized T-cell clonal expansion were also seen in some patients who did not respond. Which antigens the clonally expanded peripheral T cells were specific for was not determined.

Patients with a history of autoimmune disease or receiving systemic immunosuppression were excluded from the trial. Peripheral blood for TCR sequencing was drawn from every dose cohort at baseline, at cycle 4 day 1 and at cycle 7 day 1. Samples were obtained from an open-label, multicenter, first-in-human phase I dose-escalation trial of ivuxolimab. Adults with locally advanced or metastatic head and neck squamous cell, hepatocellular, melanoma or renal cell carcinoma were enrolled in the trial. CD4+ and CD8+ T cells were sorted separately from peripheral blood before TCR sequencing. In the case of this clone: It has no known antigen specificity. Within one base of it there is no much larger clone, and no base qualities were kept.

For sequencing of the TCRbeta CDR3 region, genomic DNA was extracted from the sorted cells. The immunoSEQ Assay was used to sequence the TCRbeta CDR3 regions. TCRdb mirrors the immuneACCESS table, restricted to in-frame sequences. Some clones are absent from its copies; in checked studies, under half trace to an unresolved V gene, and the reason for the others is unknown. Within this sample are tens of thousands of clones, with about 91% of them counted one time only. Roughly 13% of the sample goes to the ten largest clones. CDR1 and CDR2 were assigned from the germline V gene as SGHAT and FQNNGV. The CDR3 starts with the cysteine, ends with the phenylalanine, and has 16 residues. The kept DNA is CDR3 alone, 48 bases in frame from the first base. Germline trimming amounts to 4 bases on V and 5 bases on J, with 7 as the count of junction bases outside the gene matches.

The sequence derives from an adult with an advanced solid tumor such as melanoma, head and neck, liver or kidney cancer. The sequence links TRBV11-2 to TRBJ2-7; the junction holds 14 bases that match TRBD2. Specimen: CD4+ or CD8+ T cells sorted from blood, collected in a trial of the OX40 agonist ivuxolimab. The CDR3 has the sequence CASSSPGTSGSDEQYF. The DNA sequence is TGTGCCAGCAGCTCGCCCGGGACTAGCGGGAGCGACGAGCAGTACTTC.